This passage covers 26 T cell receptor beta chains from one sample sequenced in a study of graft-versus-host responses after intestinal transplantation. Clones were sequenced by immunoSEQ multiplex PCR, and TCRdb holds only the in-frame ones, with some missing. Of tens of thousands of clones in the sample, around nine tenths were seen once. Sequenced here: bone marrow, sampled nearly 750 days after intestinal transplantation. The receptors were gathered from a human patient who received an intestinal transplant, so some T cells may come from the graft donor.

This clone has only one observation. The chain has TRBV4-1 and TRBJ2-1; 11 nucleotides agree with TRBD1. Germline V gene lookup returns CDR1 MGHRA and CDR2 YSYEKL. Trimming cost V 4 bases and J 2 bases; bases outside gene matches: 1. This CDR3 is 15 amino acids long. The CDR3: CASSPGQGAYNEQFF. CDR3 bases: TGCGCCAGCAGCCCGGGACAGGGGGCCTACAATGAGCAGTTCTTC.

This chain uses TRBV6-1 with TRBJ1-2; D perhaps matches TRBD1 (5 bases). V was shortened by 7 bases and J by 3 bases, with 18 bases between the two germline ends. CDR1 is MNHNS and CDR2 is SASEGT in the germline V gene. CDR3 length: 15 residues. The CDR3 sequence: CASTEGTAPYYGYTF. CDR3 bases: TGTGCCAGCACCGAAGGGACCGCACCCTACTATGGCTACACCTTC.

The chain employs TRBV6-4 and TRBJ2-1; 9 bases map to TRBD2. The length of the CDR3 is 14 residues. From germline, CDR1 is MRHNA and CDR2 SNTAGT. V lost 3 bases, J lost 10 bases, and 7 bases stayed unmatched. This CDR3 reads CASSEAGGPGEQFF. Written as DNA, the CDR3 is TGTGCCAGCAGTGAGGCGGGGGGGCCGGGAGAGCAGTTCTTC.

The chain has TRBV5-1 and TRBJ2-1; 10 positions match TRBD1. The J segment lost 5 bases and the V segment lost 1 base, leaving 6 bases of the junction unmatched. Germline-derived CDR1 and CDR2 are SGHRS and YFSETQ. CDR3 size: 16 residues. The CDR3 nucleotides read TGCGCCAGCAGCTTGTCCCGGACAGGGGGGAACAATGAGCAGTTCTTC. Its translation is CASSLSRTGGNNEQFF. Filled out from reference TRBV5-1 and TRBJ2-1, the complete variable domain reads KAGVTQTPRYLIKTRGQQVTLSCSPISGHRSVSWYQQTPGQGLQFLFEYFSETQRNKGNFPGRFSGRQFSNSRSEMNVSTLELGDSALYLCASSLSRTGGNNEQFFGPGTRLTVL.

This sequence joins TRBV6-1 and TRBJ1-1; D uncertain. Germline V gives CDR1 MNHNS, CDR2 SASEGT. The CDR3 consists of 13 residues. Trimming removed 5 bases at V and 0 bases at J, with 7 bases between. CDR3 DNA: TGTGCCAGCAGTCCGGGGTTGAACACTGAAGCTTTCTTT. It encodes CASSPGLNTEAFF.

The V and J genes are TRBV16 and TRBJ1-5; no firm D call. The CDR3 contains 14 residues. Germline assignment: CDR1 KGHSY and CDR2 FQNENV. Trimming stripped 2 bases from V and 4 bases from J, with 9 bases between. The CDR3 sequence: CASSQLVINQPQHF. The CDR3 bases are TGTGCCAGCAGCCAACTTGTCATAAATCAGCCCCAGCATTTT.

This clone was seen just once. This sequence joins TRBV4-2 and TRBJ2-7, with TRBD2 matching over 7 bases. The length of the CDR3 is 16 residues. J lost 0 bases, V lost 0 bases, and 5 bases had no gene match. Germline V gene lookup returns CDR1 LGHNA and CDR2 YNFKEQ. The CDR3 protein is CASSQEWTRGSYEQYF. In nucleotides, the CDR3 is TGTGCCAGCAGCCAAGAGTGGACTAGGGGCTCCTACGAGCAGTACTTC.

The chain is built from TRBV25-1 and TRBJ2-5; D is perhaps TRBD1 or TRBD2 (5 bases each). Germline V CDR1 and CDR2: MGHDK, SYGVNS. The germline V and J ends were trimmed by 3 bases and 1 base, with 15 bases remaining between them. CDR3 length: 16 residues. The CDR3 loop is CASSEGVGWVQETQYF. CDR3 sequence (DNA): TGTGCCAGCAGTGAGGGGGTAGGATGGGTCCAAGAGACCCAGTACTTC.

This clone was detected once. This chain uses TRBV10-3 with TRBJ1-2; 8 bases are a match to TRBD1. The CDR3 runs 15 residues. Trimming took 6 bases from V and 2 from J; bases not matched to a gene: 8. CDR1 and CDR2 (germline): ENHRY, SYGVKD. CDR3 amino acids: CAIRDDRGRNYGYTF. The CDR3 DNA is TGTGCCATCAGAGACGACAGGGGCCGAAACTATGGCTACACCTTC.

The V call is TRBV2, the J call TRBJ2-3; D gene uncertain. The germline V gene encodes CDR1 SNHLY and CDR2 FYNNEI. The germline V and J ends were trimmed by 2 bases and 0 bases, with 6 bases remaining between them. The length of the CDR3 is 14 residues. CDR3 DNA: TGTGCCAGCAGTGAACGGCTTAGCACAGATACGCAGTATTTT. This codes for CASSERLSTDTQYF.

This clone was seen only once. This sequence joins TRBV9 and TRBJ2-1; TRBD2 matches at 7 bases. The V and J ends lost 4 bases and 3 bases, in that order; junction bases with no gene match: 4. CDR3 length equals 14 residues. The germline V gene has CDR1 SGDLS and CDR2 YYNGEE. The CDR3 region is CASSPSGDYNEQFF. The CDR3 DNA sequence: TGTGCCAGCAGCCCAAGCGGGGACTACAATGAGCAGTTCTTC.

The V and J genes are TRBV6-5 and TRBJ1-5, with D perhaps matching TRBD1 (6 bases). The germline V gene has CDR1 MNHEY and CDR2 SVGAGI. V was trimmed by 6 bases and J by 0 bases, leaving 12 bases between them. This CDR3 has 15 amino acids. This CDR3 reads CASRGGRFSNQPQHF. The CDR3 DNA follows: TGTGCCAGCAGAGGGGGACGGTTTAGCAATCAGCCCCAGCATTTT.

CDR3 region: CSVARGYEQYF. The CDR3 DNA reads as TGCAGCGTTGCCAGGGGATACGAGCAGTACTTC. The chain couples TRBV29-1 to TRBJ2-7; D may be TRBD1 (6 bases). The CDR3 spans 11 residues. Germline CDR1 SQVTM, CDR2 ANQGSEA. V dropped 4 bases and J dropped 4 bases, with 8 bases sitting between them.

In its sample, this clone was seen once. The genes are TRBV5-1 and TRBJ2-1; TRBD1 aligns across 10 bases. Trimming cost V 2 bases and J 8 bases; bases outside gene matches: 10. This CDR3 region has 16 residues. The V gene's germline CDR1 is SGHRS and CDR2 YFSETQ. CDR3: CASSLGGTGDWYEQFF. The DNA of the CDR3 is TGCGCCAGCAGCTTAGGTGGGACAGGGGACTGGTATGAGCAGTTCTTC.

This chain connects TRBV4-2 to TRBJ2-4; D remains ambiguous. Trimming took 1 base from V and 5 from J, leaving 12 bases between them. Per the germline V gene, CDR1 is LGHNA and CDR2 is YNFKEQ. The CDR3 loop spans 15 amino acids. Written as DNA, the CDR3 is TGTGCCAGCAGCCAAGTTACTTCTCCAGAAAACATTCAGTACTTC. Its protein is CASSQVTSPENIQYF.

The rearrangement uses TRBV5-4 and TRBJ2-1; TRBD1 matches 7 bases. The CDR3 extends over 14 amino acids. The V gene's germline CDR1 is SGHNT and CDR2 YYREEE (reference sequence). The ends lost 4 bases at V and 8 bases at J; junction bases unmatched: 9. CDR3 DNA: TGTGCCAGCAGCCAAAAACAGGGGACGGATGAGCAGTTCTTC. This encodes CASSQKQGTDEQFF.

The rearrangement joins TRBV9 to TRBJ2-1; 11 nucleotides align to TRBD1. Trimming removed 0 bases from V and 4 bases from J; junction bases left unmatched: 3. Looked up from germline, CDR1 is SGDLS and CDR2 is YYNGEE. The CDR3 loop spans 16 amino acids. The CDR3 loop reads CASSVEGTGGYNEQFF. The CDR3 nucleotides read TGTGCCAGCAGCGTAGAAGGGACAGGGGGTTACAATGAGCAGTTCTTC.

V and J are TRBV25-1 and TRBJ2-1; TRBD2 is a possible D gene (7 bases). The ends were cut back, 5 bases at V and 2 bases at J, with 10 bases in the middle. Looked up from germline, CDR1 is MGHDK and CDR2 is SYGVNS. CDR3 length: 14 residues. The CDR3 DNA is TGTGCCAGCAGTCGCGGGGGCCCCTACAATGAGCAGTTCTTC. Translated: CASSRGGPYNEQFF. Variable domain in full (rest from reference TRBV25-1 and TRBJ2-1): EADIYQTPRYLVIGTGKKITLECSQTMGHDKMYWYQQDPGMELHLIHYSYGVNSTEKGDLSSESTVSRIRTEHFPLTLESARPSHTSQYLCASSRGGPYNEQFFGPGTRLTVL.

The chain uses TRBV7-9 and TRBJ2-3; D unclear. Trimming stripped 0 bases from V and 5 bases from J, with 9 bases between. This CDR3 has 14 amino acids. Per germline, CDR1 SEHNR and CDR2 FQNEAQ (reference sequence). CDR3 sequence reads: CASSLATLGDTQYF. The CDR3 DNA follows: TGTGCCAGCAGCTTAGCGACCTTGGGAGATACGCAGTATTTT.

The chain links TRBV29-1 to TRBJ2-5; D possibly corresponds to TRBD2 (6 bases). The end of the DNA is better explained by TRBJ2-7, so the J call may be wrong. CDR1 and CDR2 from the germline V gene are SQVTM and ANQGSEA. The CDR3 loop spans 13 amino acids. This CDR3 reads CSVEGEGGYEQYF. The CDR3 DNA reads TGCAGCGTTGAGGGTGAGGGAGGCTACGAGCAGTACTTC.

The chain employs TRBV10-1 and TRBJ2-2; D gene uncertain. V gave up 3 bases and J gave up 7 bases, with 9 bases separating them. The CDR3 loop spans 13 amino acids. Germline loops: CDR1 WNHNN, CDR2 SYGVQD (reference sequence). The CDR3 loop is CASSDTTDGELFF. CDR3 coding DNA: TGCGCCAGCAGTGACACGACGGACGGGGAGCTGTTTTTT.

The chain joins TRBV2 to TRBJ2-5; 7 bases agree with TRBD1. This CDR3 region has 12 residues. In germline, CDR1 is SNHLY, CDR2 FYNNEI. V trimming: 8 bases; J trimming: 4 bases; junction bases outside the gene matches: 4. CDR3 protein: CASGDRAETQYF. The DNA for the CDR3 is TGTGCCAGCGGGGACAGAGCAGAGACCCAGTACTTC.

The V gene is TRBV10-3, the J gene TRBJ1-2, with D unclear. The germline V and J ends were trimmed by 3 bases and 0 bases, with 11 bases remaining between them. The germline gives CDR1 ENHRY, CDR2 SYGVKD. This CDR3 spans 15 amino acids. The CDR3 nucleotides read TGTGCCATCAGTGACCCCGGGGAGACTAACTATGGCTACACCTTC. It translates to CAISDPGETNYGYTF.

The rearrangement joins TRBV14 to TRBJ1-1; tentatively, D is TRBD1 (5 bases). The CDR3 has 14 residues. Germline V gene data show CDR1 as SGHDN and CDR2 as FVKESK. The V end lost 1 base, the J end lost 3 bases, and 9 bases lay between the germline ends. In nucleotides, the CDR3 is TGTGCCAGCAGCCAAGGGGACGCCTACACTGAAGCTTTCTTT. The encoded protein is CASSQGDAYTEAFF.

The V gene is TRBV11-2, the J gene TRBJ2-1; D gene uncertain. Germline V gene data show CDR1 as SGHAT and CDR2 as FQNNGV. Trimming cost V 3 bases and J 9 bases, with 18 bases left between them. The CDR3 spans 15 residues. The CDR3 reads CASSFPSASRFEQFF. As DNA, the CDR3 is TGTGCCAGCAGCTTCCCCTCGGCTAGTAGGTTTGAGCAGTTCTTC.

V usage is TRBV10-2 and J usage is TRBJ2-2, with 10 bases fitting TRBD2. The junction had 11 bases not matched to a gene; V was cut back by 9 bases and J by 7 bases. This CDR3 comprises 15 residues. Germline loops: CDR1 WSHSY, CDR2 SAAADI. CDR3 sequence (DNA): TGCGCCAGTCAACATAGCGGGAGGCTGGGCGGGGAGCTGTTTTTT. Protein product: CASQHSGRLGGELFF.